The 11 T cell receptor beta chains given below trace back to one sample, sequenced in a study of T-cell memory formation after mild COVID-19. MiXCR, applied by TCRdb to the 5' RACE reads, yields one record per CDR3 protein. The table includes approximately 190,000 distinct CDR3 sequences, around 20% detected once. What was sequenced was PBMCs or a T cell subset sorted from them (not recorded which). The receptors shown here come from an adult woman who had mild COVID-19 (a few samples of this study predate the infection). Cell type and time point are not known.

This clonotype has a handful of counts. The CDR3 DNA reads as TGCAGTGCCAGGCCCCCCGGGGTCACAGATACGCAGTATTTT. Translated, it gives CSARPPGVTDTQYF. The chain links TRBV20-1 to TRBJ2-3; tentatively, D is TRBD2 (5 bases). The CDR3 has 14 residues. Germline V CDR1 and CDR2: DFQATT, SNEGSKA (reference sequence). Deletions cut 6 bases from V and 2 bases from J, with 15 bases between.

This clonotype was seen more than once but under ten times. The chain has TRBV5-1 and TRBJ1-4; 8 nucleotides match TRBD1. The CDR3 covers 14 residues. The J segment lost 8 bases and the V segment lost 3 bases, leaving 6 bases of the junction unmatched. Germline V gene sequence: CDR1 SGHRS, CDR2 YFSETQ. CDR3 region: CASSYTGGVEKLFF. The CDR3 bases are TGCGCCAGCAGCTACACAGGGGGAGTCGAAAAACTGTTTTTT.

This clonotype has only a few counts. The CDR3 loop is CASSEKTQYF. In DNA, the CDR3 is TGTGCCAGCAGTGAAAAGACCCAGTACTTC. V usage is TRBV2 and J usage is TRBJ2-5; D is unresolved. CDR3 length: 10 residues. V was cut by 2 bases and J by 6 bases, with 1 base left in between. CDR1 is SNHLY, CDR2 FYNNEI, per germline.

This clonotype was found a few times. The V call is TRBV27, the J call TRBJ2-1; D remains unclear. CDR3 length equals 13 residues. Germline V gives CDR1 MNHEY, CDR2 SMNVEV (reference sequence). V dropped 3 bases and J dropped 15 bases, with 18 bases sitting between them. The CDR3 loop reads CASSLRTPPRLFF. CDR3 nucleotides: TGTGCCAGCAGTTTGCGCACTCCCCCGAGGCTGTTCTTC.

The chain recombines TRBV20-1 with TRBJ2-5; no firm D call. The V gene's germline CDR1 is DFQATT and CDR2 SNEGSKA (reference sequence). V was cut by 4 bases and J by 2 bases, with 2 bases left in between. The CDR3 has 10 amino acids. Written as DNA, the CDR3 is TGCAGTGCTATACAAGAGACCCAGTACTTC. Translation gives CSAIQETQYF.

The rearrangement links TRBV6-5 to TRBJ2-1; possibly TRBD2 for D (6 bases). The ends were cut back, 7 bases at V and 2 bases at J, with 21 bases in the middle. The germline CDR1 and CDR2 sequences are MNHEY and SVGAGI. CDR3 length: 17 amino acids. In nucleotides, the CDR3 is TGTGCCAGCACGCCAACAAGGACTACTCAACCCTACAATGAGCAGTTCTTC. Protein sequence: CASTPTRTTQPYNEQFF.

The gene calls are TRBV12-3 or TRBV12-4 and TRBJ2-6; D gene ambiguous. The CDR3 covers 16 residues. Trimming took off 1 base at V and 1 base at J, with 8 bases between the two ends. Written as DNA, the CDR3 is TGTGCCAGCAGTTTAGGGGCAGCTTCTGGGGCCAACGTCCTGACTTTC. Translated, it gives CASSLGAASGANVLTF.

This clonotype has a handful of counts. V usage is TRBV3-1 and J usage is TRBJ2-7; D gene ambiguous. The ends were cut back, 5 bases at V and 1 base at J, with 9 bases in the middle. The CDR3 contains 13 residues. Germline CDR1 LGHDT, CDR2 YNNKEL (reference sequence). DNA of the CDR3: TGTGCCAGCAGCTCTAAGAGGTCCTACGAGCAGTACTTC. Its protein product is CASSSKRSYEQYF.

This clonotype was seen a handful of times. This chain links TRBV12-3 or TRBV12-4 with TRBJ2-1; TRBD2 agrees at 7 bases. The CDR3 contains 14 residues. Trimming removed 7 bases from V and 5 bases from J; junction bases left unmatched: 8. The chain's CDR3 is CASTRKGGDNEQFF. The CDR3 nucleotides are TGTGCCAGCACCCGGAAGGGAGGGGACAATGAGCAGTTCTTC.

In this sample, this clonotype turned up a few times. The J gene is TRBJ2-3, the V gene TRBV12-3 or TRBV12-4; 9 bases fit TRBD2. The CDR3 spans 15 residues. V trimming: 4 bases; J trimming: 3 bases; junction bases outside the gene matches: 5. CDR3 nucleotides: TGTGCCAGCAGTTGGACTAGCGTGGGAACAGATACGCAGTATTTT. Translation gives CASSWTSVGTDTQYF.

In DNA, the CDR3 is TGCGCCAGCAGATTCGGAGCGGTGGTCCAAGAGACCCAGTACTTC. This translates into CASRFGAVVQETQYF. The V and J genes are TRBV5-1 and TRBJ2-5, with D possibly being TRBD2 (5 bases). CDR1 and CDR2 (germline): SGHRS, YFSETQ. The CDR3 runs to 15 residues. V shed 5 bases and J shed 1 base, with 15 bases lying between them.